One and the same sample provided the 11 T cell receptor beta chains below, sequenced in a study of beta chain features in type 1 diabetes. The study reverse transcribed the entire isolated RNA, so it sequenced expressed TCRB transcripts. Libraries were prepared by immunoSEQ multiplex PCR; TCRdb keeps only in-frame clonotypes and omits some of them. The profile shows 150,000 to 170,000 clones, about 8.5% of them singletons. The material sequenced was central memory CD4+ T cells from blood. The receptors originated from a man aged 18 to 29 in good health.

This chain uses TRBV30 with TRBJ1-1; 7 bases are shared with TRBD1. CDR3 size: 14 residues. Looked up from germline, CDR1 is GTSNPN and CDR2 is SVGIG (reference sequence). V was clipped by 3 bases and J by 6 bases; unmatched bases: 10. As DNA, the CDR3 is TGTGCCTGGAGCGCAACAGGGGCTGAGGCTGAAGCTTTCTTT. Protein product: CAWSATGAEAEAFF.

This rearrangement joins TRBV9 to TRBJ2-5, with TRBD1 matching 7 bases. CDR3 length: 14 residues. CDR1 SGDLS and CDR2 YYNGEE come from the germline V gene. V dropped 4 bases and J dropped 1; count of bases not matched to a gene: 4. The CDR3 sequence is CASSPGTVQETQYF. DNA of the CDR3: TGTGCCAGCAGCCCCGGGACAGTCCAAGAGACCCAGTACTTC.

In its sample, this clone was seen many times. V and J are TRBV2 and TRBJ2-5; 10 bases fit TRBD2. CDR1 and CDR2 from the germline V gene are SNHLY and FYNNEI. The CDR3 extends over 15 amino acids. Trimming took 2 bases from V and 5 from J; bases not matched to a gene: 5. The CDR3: CASSERSGGAETQYF. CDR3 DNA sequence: TGTGCCAGCAGTGAAAGAAGCGGGGGGGCGGAGACCCAGTACTTC.

CDR3 sequence (DNA): TGCGCCAGCAGCTTGGGACTAGCGGGGGGGAACAATGAGCAGTTCTTC. This encodes CASSLGLAGGNNEQFF. The chain has TRBV5-1 and TRBJ2-1; 14 bases are a match to TRBD2. Germline V gene lookup returns CDR1 SGHRS and CDR2 YFSETQ. This CDR3 region has 16 residues. V lost 0 bases and J lost 5; bases outside the gene matches: 1.

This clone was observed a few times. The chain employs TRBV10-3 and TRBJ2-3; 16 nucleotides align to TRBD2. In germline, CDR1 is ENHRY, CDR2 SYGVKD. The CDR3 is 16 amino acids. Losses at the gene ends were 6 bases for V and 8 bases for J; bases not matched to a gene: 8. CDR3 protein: CAISQGGTSGRGTQYF. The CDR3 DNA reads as TGTGCCATCAGCCAAGGAGGGACTAGCGGGAGGGGTACGCAGTATTTT.

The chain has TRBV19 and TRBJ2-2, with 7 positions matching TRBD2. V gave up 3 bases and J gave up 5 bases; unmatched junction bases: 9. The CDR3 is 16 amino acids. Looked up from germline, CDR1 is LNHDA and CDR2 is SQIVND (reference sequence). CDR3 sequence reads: CASSILRLAWTGELFF. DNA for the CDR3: TGTGCCAGTAGTATCCTGAGACTAGCTTGGACCGGGGAGCTGTTTTTT.

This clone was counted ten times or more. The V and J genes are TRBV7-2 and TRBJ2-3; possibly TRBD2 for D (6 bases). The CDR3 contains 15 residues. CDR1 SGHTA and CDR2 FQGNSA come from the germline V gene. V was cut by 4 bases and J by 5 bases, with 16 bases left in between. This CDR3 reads CASSSRETSLDTQYF. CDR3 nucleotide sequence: TGTGCCAGCAGCTCACGGGAGACCTCCCTAGATACGCAGTATTTT.

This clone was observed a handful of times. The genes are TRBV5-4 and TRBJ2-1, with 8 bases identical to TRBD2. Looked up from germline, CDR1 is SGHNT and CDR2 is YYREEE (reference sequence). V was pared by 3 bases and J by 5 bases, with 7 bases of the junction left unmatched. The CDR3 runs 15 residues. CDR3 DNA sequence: TGTGCCAGCAGCTCGGGACTAGAGCTAAACAATGAGCAGTTCTTC. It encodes CASSSGLELNNEQFF.

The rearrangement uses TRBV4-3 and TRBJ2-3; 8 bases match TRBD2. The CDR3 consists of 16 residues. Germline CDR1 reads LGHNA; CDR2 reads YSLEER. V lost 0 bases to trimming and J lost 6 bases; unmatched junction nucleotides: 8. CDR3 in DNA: TGCGCCAGCAGCCAAGAAACCAGCGGGAGCCGGGATACGCAGTATTTT. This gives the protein CASSQETSGSRDTQYF.

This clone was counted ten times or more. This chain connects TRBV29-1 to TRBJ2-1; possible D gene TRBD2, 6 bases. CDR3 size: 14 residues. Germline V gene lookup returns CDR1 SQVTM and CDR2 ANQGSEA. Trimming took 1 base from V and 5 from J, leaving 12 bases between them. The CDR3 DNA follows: TGCAGCGTTGAAGGCGGGATAACCAACAATGAGCAGTTCTTC. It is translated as CSVEGGITNNEQFF.

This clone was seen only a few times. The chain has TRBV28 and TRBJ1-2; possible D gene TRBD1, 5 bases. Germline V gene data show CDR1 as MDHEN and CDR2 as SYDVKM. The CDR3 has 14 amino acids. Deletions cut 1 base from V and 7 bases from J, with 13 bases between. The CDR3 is CASSLSLGGSGYTF. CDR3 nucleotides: TGTGCCAGCAGTTTATCCCTCGGGGGTTCTGGCTACACCTTC.